These T cell receptor beta chains were read from a single sample in a study of pediatric ulcerative colitis. Clones were read by immunoSEQ multiplex PCR, and TCRdb kept only the in-frame ones, dropping some. This sample yields 35,000 to 45,000 clones, of which approximately 82% are seen a single time; roughly 24% belongs to the top ten. The sample consisted of blood. The receptor source for this set is a girl aged 10-17 years with moderate ulcerative colitis. Both conserved end residues are part of each CDR3. A D gene is named only where the DNA matches it firmly. Size tells how often a clone was seen (once, few, many) or the class of an expanded clone, and some rows leave it out.

V gene	CDR3 length	J gene	D gene	clone size	CDR3 DNA	CDR3 protein
TRBV5-1	16	TRBJ1-1	NA	once	TGCGCCAGCAGCCTAGGTTGGTTGAACGACAACACTGAAGCTTTCTTT	CASSLGWLNDNTEAFF
TRBV30	15	TRBJ1-3	NA	NA	TGTGCCTGGAGTGTACCAAGCAGCTCTGGAAACACCATATATTTT	CAWSVPSSSGNTIYF
TRBV11-2	11	TRBJ1-1	NA	once	TGTGCCAGCAGCGGGGTCAGTGAAGCTTTCTTT	CASSGVSEAFF
TRBV30	15	TRBJ2-1	NA	NA	TGTGCCTGGAGTGTACCCGGGACTCTTTACAATGAGCAGTTCTTC	CAWSVPGTLYNEQFF
TRBV6-5	16	TRBJ2-7	NA	once	TGTGCCAGCAGTTACTCGGAGCTCGATTTAACCTACGAGCAGTACTTC	CASSYSELDLTYEQYF
TRBV10-3	14	TRBJ2-1	TRBD1	NA	TGTGCCATCAGTGACAGTAACAGGGGGAATGAGCAGTTCTTC	CAISDSNRGNEQFF
TRBV4-1	17	TRBJ2-5	NA	NA	TGCGCCAGCAGCCGCTCCATCGGGGCGGGGGCGGGGGAGACCCAGTACTTC	CASSRSIGAGAGETQYF
TRBV28	15	TRBJ2-3	TRBD1	NA	TGTGCCAGCAGTCCGGACAGGGGGCCCGCAGATACGCAGTATTTT	CASSPDRGPADTQYF
TRBV29-1	12	TRBJ2-1	NA	NA	TGCAGCGTTGGGCGGTTGGGGAATGAGCAGTTCTTC	CSVGRLGNEQFF
TRBV7-9	15	TRBJ1-1	NA	NA	TGTGCCAGCAGCTTAGAATGGGGTTCAAACACTGAAGCTTTCTTT	CASSLEWGSNTEAFF
TRBV4-1	18	TRBJ2-7	TRBD2	NA	TGCGCCAGCAGCCAAGAGCTAGCGGGAGGGCCTGGTTTATACGAGCAGTACTTC	CASSQELAGGPGLYEQYF
TRBV11-2	16	TRBJ2-1	TRBD2	NA	TGTGCCAGCAGCCCGACTAGCGGGGGCTTTTACAATGAGCAGTTCTTC	CASSPTSGGFYNEQFF
TRBV5-8	17	TRBJ2-7	NA	NA	TGTGCCAGCAGCTTATCAACAGGAGGTTTCCTTACCTACGAGCAGTACTTC	CASSLSTGGFLTYEQYF
TRBV6-1	12	TRBJ2-7	TRBD2	NA	TGTGCCAGCAGAGGGACTAGCGGTGAGCAGTACTTC	CASRGTSGEQYF
TRBV14	15	TRBJ2-1	TRBD1	once	TGTGCCAGCAGCCTCCAACAGGGGTGGGGCAATGAGCAGTTCTTC	CASSLQQGWGNEQFF
TRBV6-1	18	TRBJ2-1	TRBD1	NA	TGTGCCAGCAGTGAAGGTCCTCCCAGGACAGGGCGCGCAAAGGAGCAGTTCTTC	CASSEGPPRTGRAKEQFF
TRBV5-1	15	TRBJ2-1	NA	NA	TGCGCCAGCAGGGCCGGGACGAGCTCCTACAATGAGCAGTTCTTC	CASRAGTSSYNEQFF
TRBV19	14	TRBJ2-3	NA	NA	TGTGCCAGTAGTACCTCCGGCGGTTGGGATACGCAGTATTTT	CASSTSGGWDTQYF
TRBV23-1	18	TRBJ1-5	NA	NA	TGCGCCAGCAGTCACCGGACCAGGGGCAGGGTGGGCAATCAGCCCCAGCATTTT	CASSHRTRGRVGNQPQHF
TRBV19	13	TRBJ1-1	NA	NA	TGTGCCAGTAGTATGTTCATGAACACTGAAGCTTTCTTT	CASSMFMNTEAFF
TRBV6-1	13	TRBJ1-2	NA	few	TGTGCCACTGCACGCGGACAGAACTATGGCTACACCTTC	CATARGQNYGYTF
TRBV5-8	15	TRBJ1-1	NA	NA	TGTGCCAGCAGCTTTTATGCGCACGACAACACTGAAGCTTTCTTT	CASSFYAHDNTEAFF
TRBV9	14	TRBJ1-1	TRBD1	NA	TGTGCCAGCAGCAAACAGGGGTTTGGCACTGAAGCTTTCTTT	CASSKQGFGTEAFF
TRBV7-9	13	TRBJ1-5	NA	NA	TGTGCCAGCAGCCCCGACGGCACTCAGCCCCAGCATTTT	CASSPDGTQPQHF
TRBV7-9	15	TRBJ1-2	NA	NA	TGTGCCAGCAGCCCGGGGCCGGATTCTAACTATGGCTACACCTTC	CASSPGPDSNYGYTF
TRBV7-2	13	TRBJ1-5	NA	once	TGTGCCAGCAGTATACACAGGGATCAGCCCCAGCATTTT	CASSIHRDQPQHF
TRBV4-1	15	TRBJ1-2	NA	NA	TGCGCCAGCAGCCAAGATGGGTCGACTAACTATGGCTACACCTTC	CASSQDGSTNYGYTF
TRBV5-1	17	TRBJ2-7	TRBD1	NA	TGCGCCAGCAGATCGGGGACAGGGGGCGCCCTTTTCGGCGAGCAGTACTTC	CASRSGTGGALFGEQYF
TRBV5-1	16	TRBJ2-1	TRBD2	NA	TGCGCCAGCAGCCGCCAGGGACTAGCGGCCTCCGATGAGCAGTTCTTC	CASSRQGLAASDEQFF
TRBV28	15	TRBJ2-2	NA	few	TGTGCCAGCAGTCCATGGACAGTTGCGGGCGGGGAGCTGTTTTTT	CASSPWTVAGGELFF
TRBV19	16	TRBJ2-6	NA	once	TGTGCCAGTAGTATTAATTGGCAGGCTGGGGCCAACGTCCTGACTTTC	CASSINWQAGANVLTF
TRBV7-9	17	TRBJ1-5	NA	NA	TGTGCCAGCAGCTTAGTGGCCGAGGAAGGAAGCAATCAGCCCCAGCATTTT	CASSLVAEEGSNQPQHF
TRBV6-5	16	TRBJ2-1	TRBD2	NA	TGTGCCAGCAGTTACGAATCCGGGGACTACTACAATGAGCAGTTCTTC	CASSYESGDYYNEQFF
TRBV5-1	15	TRBJ2-3	NA	NA	TGCGCCAGCAGCCCGGGCGGGACCCACACAGATACGCAGTATTTT	CASSPGGTHTDTQYF
TRBV6-5	13	TRBJ2-2	NA	once	TGTGCCAGCAACGCCCCTGCAACCGGGGAGCTGTTTTTT	CASNAPATGELFF
TRBV5-4	13	TRBJ1-6	NA	NA	TGTGCCAGCAGCTTGGACAAGAATTCACCCCTCCACTTT	CASSLDKNSPLHF
TRBV7-2	15	TRBJ2-2	NA	NA	TGTGCCAGCAGCTTAACGACGGGAGCCGGGGGGGAGCTGTTTTTT	CASSLTTGAGGELFF
TRBV6-5	12	TRBJ1-5	NA	NA	TGTGCCAGCAGTTACGCAAATCAGCCCCAGCATTTT	CASSYANQPQHF
TRBV7-8	13	TRBJ2-7	NA	NA	TGTGCCAGCAGTGTGGGGCGCGCCTACGAGCAGTACTTC	CASSVGRAYEQYF
TRBV5-1	11	TRBJ1-4	NA	once	TGCGCCAGCAGCTTGGGTGAAAAACTGTTTTTT	CASSLGEKLFF
TRBV27	15	TRBJ2-5	NA	NA	TGTGCCAGCAGTTTAGCCGCTCCGGCTGGAGAGACCCAGTACTTC	CASSLAAPAGETQYF
TRBV5-4	15	TRBJ2-1	TRBD2	NA	TGTGCCAGCAGCTTTTCAGCGGGAGTCTTCAATGAGCAGTTCTTC	CASSFSAGVFNEQFF
TRBV5-1	14	TRBJ1-1	NA	NA	TGCGCCAGCAGCTTGGTGGGGGCGGGCACTGAAGCTTTCTTT	CASSLVGAGTEAFF
TRBV5-4	12	TRBJ2-1	NA	NA	TGTGCCAGCAATTCCGACTACAATGAGCAGTTCTTC	CASNSDYNEQFF
TRBV5-1	19	TRBJ2-1	TRBD2	NA	TGCGCCAGCAGCTTGGGGCTAGCGGAAATCTACGGGCCCTACAATGAGCAGTTCTTC	CASSLGLAEIYGPYNEQFF
TRBV27	14	TRBJ2-7	TRBD2	NA	TGTGCCAGCATTAGGACTAGCGGGACCTACGAGCAGTACTTC	CASIRTSGTYEQYF
TRBV5-4	15	TRBJ1-1	NA	NA	TGTGCCAGCAGCTTGTTCGGGGGCAGGAACACTGAAGCTTTCTTT	CASSLFGGRNTEAFF
TRBV4-1	15	TRBJ2-1	TRBD2	NA	TGCGCCAGCAGCCAAGAGTCCGGGAGGTTCGATGAGCAGTTCTTC	CASSQESGRFDEQFF
TRBV9	16	TRBJ2-5	NA	NA	TGTGCCAGCAGCGTAAGCCCCCAAAGCGGGCAAGAGACCCAGTACTTC	CASSVSPQSGQETQYF
TRBV19	15	TRBJ2-5	NA	NA	TGTGCCAGTAGCACCAGCTCACTTTACCAAGAGACCCAGTACTTC	CASSTSSLYQETQYF
TRBV5-6	13	TRBJ1-2	NA	NA	TGTGCCAGCAGCTTGGCCGGGCAGGCGTACTACACCTTC	CASSLAGQAYYTF
TRBV7-9	17	TRBJ2-7	TRBD2	NA	TGTGCCAGCATCGACGGGGTAACTAGCGGCGCTTCCTACGAGCAGTACTTC	CASIDGVTSGASYEQYF